Shown below are 27 T cell receptor beta chains from a single sample sequenced in a study of neurological immune-mediated disorders. TCRdb used MiXCR to reprocess the 5' RACE reads, holding one entry per CDR3 protein. Among fewer than 20,000 distinct CDR3 sequences listed, under 4% were seen once. Sequencing used CD8+ T cells from blood. The receptors shown here come from a woman between 35 and 50 years old in good health.

The chain carries TRBV20-1 and TRBJ2-7, with unresolved D. Germline V gives CDR1 DFQATT, CDR2 SNEGSKA (reference sequence). V was pared by 0 bases and J by 0 bases, with 9 bases between. The CDR3 totals 14 residues. CDR3 in amino acids: CSARDMVASYEQYF. CDR3 nucleotides: TGCAGTGCTAGAGATATGGTGGCCTCCTACGAGCAGTACTTC.

This clonotype was seen repeatedly, ten times or more. The V gene is TRBV27, the J gene TRBJ2-7; possibly TRBD2 for D (5 bases). This CDR3 contains 16 residues. The V gene's germline CDR1 is MNHEY and CDR2 SMNVEV (reference sequence). Trimming cost V 1 base and J 5 bases, with 18 bases left between them. CDR3 sequence: CASSLWSWQDFNEQYF. The CDR3 DNA is TGTGCCAGCAGTTTATGGTCCTGGCAGGACTTCAACGAGCAGTACTTC.

This clonotype occurred many times. This rearrangement joins TRBV6-6 to TRBJ2-2, with D perhaps being TRBD1 or TRBD2 (5 bases each). Trimming stripped 8 bases from V and 3 bases from J, with 13 bases between. CDR3 length: 14 amino acids. The germline V gene encodes CDR1 MNHNY and CDR2 SVGAGI (reference sequence). The CDR3 nucleotides read TGTGCCAGCGGCATGGGGGAAGACACCGGGGAGCTGTTTTTT. This translates into CASGMGEDTGELFF.

This clonotype was detected ten times or more. The gene calls are TRBV6-4 and TRBJ2-5; 9 nucleotides match TRBD1. The V gene's germline CDR1 is MRHNA and CDR2 SNTAGT. There are 15 residues in the CDR3. V lost 4 bases, J lost 0 bases, and 3 bases stayed unmatched. CDR3 loop: CASSAGTGYQETQYF. Written as DNA, the CDR3 is TGTGCCAGCAGTGCCGGGACAGGGTACCAAGAGACCCAGTACTTC.

In this sample, this clonotype turned up many times. The chain couples TRBV7-8 to TRBJ2-7, with D possibly matching TRBD2 (6 bases). Germline assignment: CDR1 SGHVS and CDR2 FQNEAQ. Trimming removed 1 base from V and 2 bases from J, with 15 bases in between. This CDR3 is 16 amino acids long. The CDR3 DNA reads TGTGCCAGCAGCTTAGGACCACTAGCAGATCCCTACGAGCAGTACTTC. This encodes CASSLGPLADPYEQYF. The variable domain in full, completed from reference TRBV7-8 and TRBJ2-7, reads GAGVSQSPRYKVAKRGQDVALRCDPISGHVSLFWYQQALGQGPEFLTYFQNEAQLDKSGLPSDRFFAERPEGSVSTLKIQRTQQEDSAVYLCASSLGPLADPYEQYFGPGTRLTVT.

In its sample, this clonotype was seen many times. J is TRBJ2-2 and V is TRBV7-9; maybe TRBD1 (5 bases). CDR3 length equals 14 residues. V was clipped by 9 bases and J by 2 bases, with 13 bases between them. Germline V gene lookup returns CDR1 SEHNR and CDR2 FQNEAQ (reference sequence). CDR3 loop: CASIGQINTGELFF. CDR3 bases: TGTGCCAGTATCGGACAAATAAACACCGGGGAGCTGTTTTTT.

At least ten counts were recorded for this clonotype. V usage is TRBV5-1 and J usage is TRBJ2-1; 11 bases agree with TRBD1. Germline CDR1 SGHRS, CDR2 YFSETQ. The CDR3 runs to 14 residues. V lost 2 bases and J lost 8; bases outside the gene matches: 3. The CDR3 is CASSLGQGADEQFF. The CDR3 nucleotides read TGCGCCAGCAGCTTAGGACAGGGGGCCGATGAGCAGTTCTTC. Together with reference TRBV5-1 and TRBJ2-1, the CDR3 gives the full variable domain: KAGVTQTPRYLIKTRGQQVTLSCSPISGHRSVSWYQQTPGQGLQFLFEYFSETQRNKGNFPGRFSGRQFSNSRSEMNVSTLELGDSALYLCASSLGQGADEQFFGPGTRLTVL.

In its sample, this clonotype was seen many times. The V and J genes are TRBV20-1 and TRBJ1-2, with 8 nucleotides matching TRBD1. The CDR3 has 13 amino acids. Germline CDR1 and CDR2: DFQATT and SNEGSKA (reference sequence). J was trimmed by 4 bases and V by 5 bases; bases with no gene match: 6. In nucleotides, the CDR3 is TGCAGTGCTGCGGGACAGGACTTCTATGGCTACACCTTC. Protein sequence: CSAAGQDFYGYTF.

This clonotype appeared many times. The chain joins TRBV7-6 to TRBJ2-7; D unresolved. Germline values: CDR1 SGHVS, CDR2 FNYEAQ. Trimming removed 1 base from V and 7 bases from J, with 14 bases in between. The CDR3 extends over 14 amino acids. The CDR3 DNA sequence: TGTGCCAGCAGCTTAGGTTCCAGGCCTTTTGAGCAGTACTTC. Translated, it gives CASSLGSRPFEQYF.

This clonotype was detected many times. The rearrangement joins TRBV20-1 to TRBJ1-6; D is perhaps TRBD1 (5 bases). In germline, CDR1 is DFQATT, CDR2 SNEGSKA (reference sequence). The CDR3 covers 14 residues. Trimming cost V 0 bases and J 7 bases, with 10 bases left between them. The CDR3 protein is CSARESTENSPLHF. CDR3 DNA: TGCAGTGCTAGAGAATCGACAGAGAATTCACCCCTCCACTTT.

This clonotype was seen many times. This sequence joins TRBV5-1 and TRBJ2-7; D is unclear. From germline, CDR1 is SGHRS and CDR2 YFSETQ. V shed 0 bases and J shed 1 base, with 5 bases lying between them. This CDR3 is built from 13 residues. The CDR3 reads CASSLALSYEQYF. The CDR3 DNA reads as TGCGCCAGCAGCTTGGCCTTGTCCTACGAGCAGTACTTC. Variable domain in full (rest from reference TRBV5-1 and TRBJ2-7): KAGVTQTPRYLIKTRGQQVTLSCSPISGHRSVSWYQQTPGQGLQFLFEYFSETQRNKGNFPGRFSGRQFSNSRSEMNVSTLELGDSALYLCASSLALSYEQYFGPGTRLTVT.

This clonotype was observed at least ten times. The chain couples TRBV6-5 to TRBJ1-3; perhaps TRBD1 as D (6 bases). CDR3 length equals 15 residues. The V end lost 0 bases, the J end lost 0 bases, and 6 bases lay between the germline ends. Germline loops: CDR1 MNHEY, CDR2 SVGAGI. The CDR3 reads CASSYSTGSGNTIYF. CDR3 DNA: TGTGCCAGCAGTTACTCGACAGGCTCTGGAAACACCATATATTTT.

This clonotype was counted ten times or more. This chain links TRBV29-1 with TRBJ2-7; D perhaps matches TRBD2 (6 bases). This CDR3 is 14 amino acids long. Germline V lookup: CDR1 SQVTM, CDR2 ANQGSEA. V was shortened by 6 bases and J by 5 bases, with 20 bases between the two germline ends. CDR3 DNA sequence: TGCAGCGTAGCTGGGACTCTTACAGCGGACGAGCAGTACTTC. Translating gives CSVAGTLTADEQYF.

In this sample, this clonotype turned up many times. The rearrangement uses TRBV7-9 and TRBJ1-5, with TRBD1 as a possible D gene (6 bases). This CDR3 spans 16 amino acids. Trimming removed 4 bases at V and 7 bases at J, with 20 bases between. The germline CDR1 and CDR2 sequences are SEHNR and FQNEAQ (reference sequence). As DNA, the CDR3 is TGTGCCAGCAGCTCTTCCCGAGCGGCAGGGGACCAGCCCCAGCATTTT. Protein product: CASSSSRAAGDQPQHF.

This clonotype was found many times. The gene calls are TRBV18 and TRBJ1-4; no clear D. V dropped 0 bases and J dropped 3 bases, with 8 bases sitting between them. The CDR3 length is 15 residues. CDR1 KGHSH and CDR2 LQKENI come from the germline V gene. The CDR3 region has the DNA TGTGCCAGCTCACCACCGAGCAGCCCTAATGAAAAACTGTTTTTT. Protein: CASSPPSSPNEKLFF.

This clonotype was found many times. V usage is TRBV6-6 and J usage is TRBJ2-5, with D perhaps being TRBD1 or TRBD2 (6 bases each). The CDR3 is 15 residues long. The ends were cut back, 0 bases at V and 10 bases at J, with 18 bases in the middle. Germline assignment: CDR1 MNHNY and CDR2 SVGAGI (reference sequence). The CDR3: CASSYSRGETGGQYF. In DNA, the CDR3 is TGTGCCAGCAGTTACTCGAGGGGGGAAACCGGGGGCCAGTACTTC.

This clonotype was recorded many times. The chain carries TRBV7-8 and TRBJ2-5; 9 bases agree with TRBD2. Looked up from germline, CDR1 is SGHVS and CDR2 is FQNEAQ. There are 18 residues in the CDR3. Losses at the gene ends were 4 bases for V and 5 bases for J; bases not matched to a gene: 17. DNA for the CDR3: TGTGCCAGCAGCTCCGAATTAGCGGGAGCCGGCGTTTGGGAGACCCAGTACTTC. Amino acid sequence: CASSSELAGAGVWETQYF.

By sample fraction, this clonotype is medium-sized. This rearrangement joins TRBV20-1 to TRBJ2-7, with 10 bases lining up with TRBD1. Trimming removed 4 bases from V and 1 base from J; junction bases left unmatched: 7. This CDR3 has 15 amino acids. CDR1 is DFQATT and CDR2 is SNEGSKA in the germline V gene (reference sequence). CDR3 residues: CSATRPDRGSYEQYF. Written as DNA, the CDR3 is TGCAGTGCTACCCGCCCGGACAGGGGGTCCTACGAGCAGTACTTC.

This clonotype occurred many times. This sequence joins TRBV7-2 and TRBJ2-2, with 9 positions matching TRBD1. Germline V gene sequence: CDR1 SGHTA, CDR2 FQGNSA. The V gene end was trimmed by 4 bases and the J gene end by 2 bases; junction bases not matched to a gene: 5. The CDR3 loop spans 16 amino acids. This CDR3 reads CASSWTGDSNTGELFF. DNA for the CDR3: TGTGCCAGCAGCTGGACAGGGGACTCCAACACCGGGGAGCTGTTTTTT. Supplemented by reference TRBV7-2 and TRBJ2-2, the full variable domain reads GAGVSQSPSNKVTEKGKDVELRCDPISGHTALYWYRQSLGQGLEFLIYFQGNSAPDKSGLPSDRFSAERTGGSVSTLTIQRTQQEDSAVYLCASSWTGDSNTGELFFGEGSRLTVL.

This clonotype appeared many times. The CDR3 DNA is TGTGCCAGCAGTTCGCCTGGGGGGGAGACCCAGTACTTC. It specifies CASSSPGGETQYF. The rearrangement uses TRBV28 and TRBJ2-5; D may be TRBD2 (6 bases). In germline, CDR1 is MDHEN, CDR2 SYDVKM. V was pared by 4 bases and J by 5 bases, with 11 bases between. The CDR3 has 13 residues.

Ten or more counts support this clonotype. The chain has TRBV29-1 and TRBJ2-1; D remains unclear. Germline values: CDR1 SQVTM, CDR2 ANQGSEA. There are 13 residues in the CDR3. Trimming took 4 bases from V and 10 from J, leaving 17 bases between them. The CDR3 reads CSVASPTKKEQFF. CDR3 DNA: TGCAGCGTTGCATCCCCAACTAAAAAGGAGCAGTTCTTC.

In its sample, this clonotype was seen many times. The chain joins TRBV7-8 to TRBJ2-4, with 7 bases that match TRBD2. V lost 5 bases and J lost 1; bases outside the gene matches: 5. Germline CDR1 reads SGHVS; CDR2 reads FQNEAQ. The CDR3 runs to 15 residues. The CDR3 bases are TGTGCCAGCAGCCCCCGGGGGGAGGCCAAAAACATTCAGTACTTC. Amino acid sequence: CASSPRGEAKNIQYF.

This clonotype was recorded at least ten times. The chain carries TRBV7-9 and TRBJ1-1, with TRBD1 matching over 7 bases. This CDR3 spans 15 amino acids. The V segment lost 4 bases and the J segment 5 bases; nucleotides outside the gene matches: 10. Germline V gene data show CDR1 as SEHNR and CDR2 as FQNEAQ (reference sequence). As DNA, the CDR3 is TGTGCCAGCAGCTCAACCCGAGACAGGGTAACTGAAGCTTTCTTT. Protein sequence: CASSSTRDRVTEAFF.

The sample holds many counts of this clonotype. The chain has TRBV29-1 and TRBJ2-2; D call uncertain. Germline V gene data show CDR1 as SQVTM and CDR2 as ANQGSEA. The CDR3 is 13 amino acids. V was cut by 7 bases and J by 1 base, with 10 bases left in between. The CDR3 reads CSADRENTGELFF. CDR3 sequence (DNA): TGCAGCGCCGATAGGGAGAACACCGGGGAGCTGTTTTTT.

In this sample, this clonotype turned up many times. The chain combines TRBV10-3 with TRBJ1-1, with D hard to call. The V gene lost 4 bases and the J gene lost 6 bases, with 6 bases spanning the gap. The germline V gene encodes CDR1 ENHRY and CDR2 SYGVKD. The CDR3 loop spans 11 amino acids. The CDR3 nucleotides read TGTGCCATCAGTGTGGGCGCTGAAGCTTTCTTT. Residues: CAISVGAEAFF.

This clonotype was counted ten times or more. This chain links TRBV7-2 with TRBJ2-1; either TRBD1 or TRBD2 may supply D (6 bases each). V was shortened by 1 base and J by 8 bases, with 24 bases between the two germline ends. The CDR3 covers 18 residues. CDR1 is SGHTA and CDR2 is FQGNSA in the germline V gene. CDR3 sequence: CASSLESLGTLGGDEQFF. CDR3 DNA: TGTGCCAGCAGCTTAGAGTCGTTGGGGACACTAGGCGGGGATGAGCAGTTCTTC.

Ten or more counts support this clonotype. The V and J genes are TRBV20-1 and TRBJ2-7; D remains unclear. This CDR3 region has 14 residues. The V end lost 0 bases, the J end lost 2 bases, and 11 bases lay between the germline ends. Germline V CDR1 and CDR2: DFQATT, SNEGSKA (reference sequence). CDR3 sequence (DNA): TGCAGTGCTAGAGATCTAGACGGCACCTACGAGCAGTACTTC. It translates to CSARDLDGTYEQYF.